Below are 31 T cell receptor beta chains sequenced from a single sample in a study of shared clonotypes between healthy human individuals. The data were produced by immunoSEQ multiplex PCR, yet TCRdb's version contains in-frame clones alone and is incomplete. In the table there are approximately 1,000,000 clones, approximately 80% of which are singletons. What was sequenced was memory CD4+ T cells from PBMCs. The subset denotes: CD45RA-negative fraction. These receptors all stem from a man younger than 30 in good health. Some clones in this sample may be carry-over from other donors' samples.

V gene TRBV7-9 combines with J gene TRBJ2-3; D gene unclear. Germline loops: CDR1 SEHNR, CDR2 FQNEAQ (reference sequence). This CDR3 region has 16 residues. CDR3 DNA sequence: TGTGACCGATACCCCGTGAAGGGCCCGCGGACAGATACGCAGTATTTT. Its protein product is CDRYPVKGPRTDTQYF. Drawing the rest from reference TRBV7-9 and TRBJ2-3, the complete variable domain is DTGVSQNPRHKITKRGQNVTFRCDPISEHNRLYWYRQTLGQGPEFLTYFQNEAQLEKSRLLSDRFSAERPKGSFSTLEIQRTEQGDSAMYLCDRYPVKGPRTDTQYFGPGTRLTVL.

The CDR3 protein is CASQEASGVPGANVLTF. The CDR3 nucleotides are TGCGCCAGCCAAGAGGCTAGCGGGGTTCCTGGGGCCAACGTCCTGACTTTC. The gene calls are TRBV5-1 and TRBJ2-6; 9 bases align to TRBD2. V gave up 7 bases and J gave up 2 bases; unmatched junction bases: 10. From germline, CDR1 is SGHRS and CDR2 YFSETQ. The CDR3 has 17 residues.

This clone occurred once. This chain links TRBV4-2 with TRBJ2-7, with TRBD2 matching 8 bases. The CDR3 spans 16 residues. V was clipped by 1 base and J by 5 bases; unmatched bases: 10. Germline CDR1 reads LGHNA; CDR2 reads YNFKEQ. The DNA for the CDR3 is TGTGCCAGCAGCCAAGCACGCGCGGGAGGCCCCCACGAGCAGTACTTC. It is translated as CASSQARAGGPHEQYF.

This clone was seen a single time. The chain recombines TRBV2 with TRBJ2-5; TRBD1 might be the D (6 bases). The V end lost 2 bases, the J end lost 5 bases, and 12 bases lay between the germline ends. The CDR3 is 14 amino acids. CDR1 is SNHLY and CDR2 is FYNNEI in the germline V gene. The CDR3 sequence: CASSEHRAEETQYF. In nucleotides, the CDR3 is TGTGCCAGCAGTGAACACAGGGCCGAGGAGACCCAGTACTTC.

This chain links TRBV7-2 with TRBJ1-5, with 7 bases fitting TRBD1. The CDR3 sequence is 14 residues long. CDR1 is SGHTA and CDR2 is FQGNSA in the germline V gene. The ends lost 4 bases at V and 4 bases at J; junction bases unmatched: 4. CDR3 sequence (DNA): TGTGCCAGCAGCTCGACCAGGGGGAATCAGCCCCAGCATTTT. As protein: CASSSTRGNQPQHF.

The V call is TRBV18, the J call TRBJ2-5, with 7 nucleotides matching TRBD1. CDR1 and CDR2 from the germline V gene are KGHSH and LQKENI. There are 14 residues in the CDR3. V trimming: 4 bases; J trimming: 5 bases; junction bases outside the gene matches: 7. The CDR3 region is CASSLRQGGETQYF. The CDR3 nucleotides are TGTGCCAGCTCACTGAGACAGGGCGGTGAGACCCAGTACTTC.

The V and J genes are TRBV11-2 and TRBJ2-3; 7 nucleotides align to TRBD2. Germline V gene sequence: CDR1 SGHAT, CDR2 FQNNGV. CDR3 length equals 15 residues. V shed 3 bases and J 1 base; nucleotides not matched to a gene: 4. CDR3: CASSFNAGGTDTQYF. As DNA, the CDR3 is TGTGCCAGCAGCTTTAACGCGGGAGGCACAGATACGCAGTATTTT.

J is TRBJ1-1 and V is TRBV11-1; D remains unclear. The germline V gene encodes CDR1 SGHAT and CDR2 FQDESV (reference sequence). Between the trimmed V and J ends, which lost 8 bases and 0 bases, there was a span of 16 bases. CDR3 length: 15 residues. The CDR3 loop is CASEPPRRLNTEAFF. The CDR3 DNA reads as TGTGCCAGCGAGCCTCCACGTCGGTTGAACACTGAAGCTTTCTTT.

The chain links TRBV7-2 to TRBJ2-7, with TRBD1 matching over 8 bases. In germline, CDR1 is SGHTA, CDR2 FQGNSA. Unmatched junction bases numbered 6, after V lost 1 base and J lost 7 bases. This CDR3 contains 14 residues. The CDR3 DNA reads TGTGCCAGCAGCTTAGTGGGCAGGGGGCTTGAGCAGTACTTC. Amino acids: CASSLVGRGLEQYF.

CDR3 loop: CASSAQGDYSPLHF. The CDR3 nucleotides are TGTGCCAGCAGTGCTCAGGGGGATTATTCACCCCTCCACTTT. The chain uses TRBV6-1 and TRBJ1-6, with 7 positions matching TRBD1. This CDR3 has 14 residues. With 4 bases clipped from V and 8 bases from J, the junction kept 5 bases outside the gene matches. From germline, CDR1 is MNHNS and CDR2 SASEGT.

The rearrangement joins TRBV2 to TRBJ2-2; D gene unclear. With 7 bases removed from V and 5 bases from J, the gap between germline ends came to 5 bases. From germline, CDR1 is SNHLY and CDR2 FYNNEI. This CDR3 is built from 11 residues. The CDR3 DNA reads TGTGCCAGCACGGTTACCGGGGAGCTGTTTTTT. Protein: CASTVTGELFF.

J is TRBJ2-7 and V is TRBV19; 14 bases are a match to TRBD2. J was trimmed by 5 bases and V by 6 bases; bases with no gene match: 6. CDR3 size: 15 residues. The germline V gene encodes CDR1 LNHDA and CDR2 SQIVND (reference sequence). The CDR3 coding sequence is TGTGCCAGTAGCAGGACTAGCGGGAGGATCGACGAGCAGTACTTC. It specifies CASSRTSGRIDEQYF.

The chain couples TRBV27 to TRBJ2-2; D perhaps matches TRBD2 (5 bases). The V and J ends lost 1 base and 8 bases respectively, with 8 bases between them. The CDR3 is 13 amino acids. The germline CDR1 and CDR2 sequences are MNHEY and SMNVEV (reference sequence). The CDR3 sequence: CASSLLRAGELFF. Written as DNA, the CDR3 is TGTGCCAGCAGTTTATTGAGGGCGGGGGAGCTGTTTTTT.

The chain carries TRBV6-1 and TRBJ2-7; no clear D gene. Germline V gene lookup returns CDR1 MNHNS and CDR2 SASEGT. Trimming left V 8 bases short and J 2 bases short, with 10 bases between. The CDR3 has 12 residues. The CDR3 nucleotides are TGTGCCAGCCGGGCAGATACCTACGAGCAGTACTTC. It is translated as CASRADTYEQYF.

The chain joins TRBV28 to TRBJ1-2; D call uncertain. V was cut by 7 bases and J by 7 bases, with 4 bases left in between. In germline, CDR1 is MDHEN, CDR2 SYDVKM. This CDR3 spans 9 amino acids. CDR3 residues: CASTSGYTF. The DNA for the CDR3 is TGTGCCAGCACGAGTGGCTACACCTTC.

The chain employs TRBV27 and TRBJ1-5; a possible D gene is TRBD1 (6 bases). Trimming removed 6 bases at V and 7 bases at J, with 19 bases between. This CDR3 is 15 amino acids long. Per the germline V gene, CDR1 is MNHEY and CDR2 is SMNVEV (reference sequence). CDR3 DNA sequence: TGTGCCAGCAGGCTAGGGACACAATTGGGGCAGCCCCAGCATTTT. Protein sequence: CASRLGTQLGQPQHF.

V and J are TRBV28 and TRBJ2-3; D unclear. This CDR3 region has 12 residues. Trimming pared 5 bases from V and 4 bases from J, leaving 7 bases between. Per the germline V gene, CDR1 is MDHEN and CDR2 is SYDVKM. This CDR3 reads CASSSEPDTQYF. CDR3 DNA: TGTGCCAGCAGTAGTGAGCCAGATACGCAGTATTTT.

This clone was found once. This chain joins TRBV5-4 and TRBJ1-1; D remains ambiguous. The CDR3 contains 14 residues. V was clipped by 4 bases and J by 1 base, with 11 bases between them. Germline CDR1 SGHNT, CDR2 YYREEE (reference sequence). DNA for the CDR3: TGTGCCAGCAGCGCCGGCGGGAGGAACACTGAAGCTTTCTTT. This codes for CASSAGGRNTEAFF. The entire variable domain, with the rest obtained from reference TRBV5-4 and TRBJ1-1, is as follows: ETGVTQSPTHLIKTRGQQVTLRCSSQSGHNTVSWYQQALGQGPQFIFQYYREEENGRGNFPPRFSGLQFPNYSSELNVNALELDDSALYLCASSAGGRNTEAFFGQGTRLTVV.

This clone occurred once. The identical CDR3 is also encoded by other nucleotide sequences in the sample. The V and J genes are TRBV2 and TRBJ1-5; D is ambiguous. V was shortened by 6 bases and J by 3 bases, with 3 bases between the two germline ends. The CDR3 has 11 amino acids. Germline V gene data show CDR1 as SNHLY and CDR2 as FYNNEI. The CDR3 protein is CASRYNQPQHF. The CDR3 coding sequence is TGTGCCAGCAGATACAATCAGCCCCAGCATTTT. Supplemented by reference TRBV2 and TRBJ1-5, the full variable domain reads EPEVTQTPSHQVTQMGQEVILRCVPISNHLYFYWYRQILGQKVEFLVSFYNNEISEKSEIFDDQFSVERPDGSNFTLKIRSTKLEDSAMYFCASRYNQPQHFGDGTRLSIL.

CDR3 sequence: CASSERQGTEQYF. As DNA, the CDR3 is TGTGCCAGCAGTGAAAGACAGGGGACGGAGCAGTACTTC. V gene TRBV2 combines with J gene TRBJ2-7; 8 nucleotides line up with TRBD1. This CDR3 has 13 amino acids. The trim removed 2 bases at V and 7 bases at J, leaving 4 bases unmatched. Germline V gives CDR1 SNHLY, CDR2 FYNNEI.

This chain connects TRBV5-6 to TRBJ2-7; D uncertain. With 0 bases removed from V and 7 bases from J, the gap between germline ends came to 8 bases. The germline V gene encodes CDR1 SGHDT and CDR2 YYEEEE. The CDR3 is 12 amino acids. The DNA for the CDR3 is TGTGCCAGCAGCTTGGGGCCTCGGGAGCAGTACTTC. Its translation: CASSLGPREQYF.

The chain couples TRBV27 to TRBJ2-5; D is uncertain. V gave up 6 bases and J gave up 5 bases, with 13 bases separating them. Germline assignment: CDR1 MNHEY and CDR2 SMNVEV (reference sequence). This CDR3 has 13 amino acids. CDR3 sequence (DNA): TGTGCCAGCAGCTCACTTGAGGTGGAGACCCAGTACTTC. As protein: CASSSLEVETQYF.

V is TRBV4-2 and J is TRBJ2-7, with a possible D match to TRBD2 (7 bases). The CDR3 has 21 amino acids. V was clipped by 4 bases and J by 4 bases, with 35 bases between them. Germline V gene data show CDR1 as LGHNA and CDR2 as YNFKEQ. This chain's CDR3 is CASSPQDAKVTGRARRYEQYF. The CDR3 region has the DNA TGTGCCAGCAGCCCACAAGACGCTAAAGTTACAGGGAGGGCCAGACGATACGAGCAGTACTTC.

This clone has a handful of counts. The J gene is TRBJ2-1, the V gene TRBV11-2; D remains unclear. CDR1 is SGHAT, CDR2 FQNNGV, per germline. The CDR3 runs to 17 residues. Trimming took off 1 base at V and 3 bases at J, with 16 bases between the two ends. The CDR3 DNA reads TGTGCCAGCAGCTTAGGATTGGGTAACCCTCTCTACAATGAGCAGTTCTTC. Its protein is CASSLGLGNPLYNEQFF.

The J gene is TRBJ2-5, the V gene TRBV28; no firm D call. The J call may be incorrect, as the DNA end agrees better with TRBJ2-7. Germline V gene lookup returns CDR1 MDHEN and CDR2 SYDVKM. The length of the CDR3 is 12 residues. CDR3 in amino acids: CASRGPTYEQYF. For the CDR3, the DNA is TGTGCCAGCAGAGGGCCCACCTACGAGCAGTACTTC.

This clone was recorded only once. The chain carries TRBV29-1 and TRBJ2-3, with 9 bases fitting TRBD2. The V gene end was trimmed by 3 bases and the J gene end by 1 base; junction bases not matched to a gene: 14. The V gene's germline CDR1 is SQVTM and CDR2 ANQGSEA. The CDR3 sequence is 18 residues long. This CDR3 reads CSVDGQGLRTSGTDTQYF. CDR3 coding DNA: TGCAGCGTTGATGGTCAGGGTCTTAGGACTAGCGGCACAGATACGCAGTATTTT.

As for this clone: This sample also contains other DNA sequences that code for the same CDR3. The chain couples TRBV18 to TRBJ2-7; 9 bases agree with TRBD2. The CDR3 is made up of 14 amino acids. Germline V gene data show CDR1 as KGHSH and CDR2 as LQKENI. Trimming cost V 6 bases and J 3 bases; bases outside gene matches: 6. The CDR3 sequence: CASSPGLAGYEQYF. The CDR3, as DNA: TGTGCCAGCTCGCCGGGACTAGCAGGCTACGAGCAGTACTTC. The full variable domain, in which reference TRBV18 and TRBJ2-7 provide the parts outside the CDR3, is NAGVMQNPRHLVRRRGQEARLRCSPMKGHSHVYWYRQLPEEGLKFMVYLQKENIIDESGMPKERFSAEFPKEGPSILRIQQVVRGDSAAYFCASSPGLAGYEQYFGPGTRLTVT.

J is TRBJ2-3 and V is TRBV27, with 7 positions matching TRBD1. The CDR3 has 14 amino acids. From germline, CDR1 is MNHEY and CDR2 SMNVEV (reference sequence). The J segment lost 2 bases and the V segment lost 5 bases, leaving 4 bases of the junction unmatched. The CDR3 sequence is CASSLGQLTDTQYF. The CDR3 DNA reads TGTGCCAGCAGTCTGGGACAGCTCACAGATACGCAGTATTTT.

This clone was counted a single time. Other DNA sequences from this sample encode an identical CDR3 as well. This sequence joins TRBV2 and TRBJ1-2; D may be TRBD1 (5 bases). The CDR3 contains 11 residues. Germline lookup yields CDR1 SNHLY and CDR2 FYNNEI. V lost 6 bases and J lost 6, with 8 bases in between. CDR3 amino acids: CASSLGDGYTF. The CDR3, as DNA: TGTGCCAGCAGCCTAGGGGATGGCTACACCTTC.

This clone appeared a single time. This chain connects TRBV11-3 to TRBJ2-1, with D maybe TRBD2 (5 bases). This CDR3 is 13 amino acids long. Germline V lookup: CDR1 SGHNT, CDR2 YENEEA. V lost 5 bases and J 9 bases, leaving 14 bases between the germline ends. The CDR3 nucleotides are TGTGCCAGCAGCCCCCGCACCCGGGGTGAGCAGTTCTTC. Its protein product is CASSPRTRGEQFF.

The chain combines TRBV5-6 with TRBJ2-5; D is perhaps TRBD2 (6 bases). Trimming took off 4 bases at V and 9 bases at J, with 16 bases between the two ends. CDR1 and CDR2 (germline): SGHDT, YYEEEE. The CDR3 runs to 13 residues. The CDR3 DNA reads TGTGCCAGCAGCGAGGGACTTCAGTTGGCCCAGTACTTC. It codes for CASSEGLQLAQYF. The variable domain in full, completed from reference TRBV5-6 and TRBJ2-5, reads DAGVTQSPTHLIKTRGQQVTLRCSPKSGHDTVSWYQQALGQGPQFIFQYYEEEERQRGNFPDRFSGHQFPNYSSELNVNALLLGDSALYLCASSEGLQLAQYFGPGTRLLVL.